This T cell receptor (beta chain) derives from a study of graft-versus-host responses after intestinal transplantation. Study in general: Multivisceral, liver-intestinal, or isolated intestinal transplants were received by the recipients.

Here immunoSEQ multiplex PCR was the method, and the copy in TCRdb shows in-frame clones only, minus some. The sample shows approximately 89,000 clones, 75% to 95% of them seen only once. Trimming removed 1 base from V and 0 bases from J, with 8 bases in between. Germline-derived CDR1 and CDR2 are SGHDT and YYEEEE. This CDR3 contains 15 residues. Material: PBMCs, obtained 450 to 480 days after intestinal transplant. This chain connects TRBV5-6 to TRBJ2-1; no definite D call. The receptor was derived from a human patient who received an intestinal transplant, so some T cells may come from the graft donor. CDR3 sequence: CASSLSRNSYNEQFF. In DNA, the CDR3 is TGTGCCAGCAGCTTGTCCCGGAACTCCTACAATGAGCAGTTCTTC.